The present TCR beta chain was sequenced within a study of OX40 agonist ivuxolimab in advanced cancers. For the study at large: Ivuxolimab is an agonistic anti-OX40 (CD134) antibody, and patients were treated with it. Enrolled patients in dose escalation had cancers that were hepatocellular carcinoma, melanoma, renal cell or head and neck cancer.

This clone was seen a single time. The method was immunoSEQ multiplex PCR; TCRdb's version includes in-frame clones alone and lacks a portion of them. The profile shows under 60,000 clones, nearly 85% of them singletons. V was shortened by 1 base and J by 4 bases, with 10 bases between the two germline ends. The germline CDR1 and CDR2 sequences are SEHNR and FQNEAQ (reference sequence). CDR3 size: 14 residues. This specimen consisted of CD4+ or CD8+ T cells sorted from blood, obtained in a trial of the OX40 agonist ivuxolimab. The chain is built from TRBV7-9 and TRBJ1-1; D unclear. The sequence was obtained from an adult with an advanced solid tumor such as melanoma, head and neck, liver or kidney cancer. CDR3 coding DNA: TGTGCCAGCAGCTTAGATCTGGAGGGCACTGAAGCTTTCTTT. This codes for CASSLDLEGTEAFF.